The 23 T cell receptor beta chains in this list originate from one sample, sequenced in a study of shared clonotypes between healthy human individuals. Some clones are missing from TCRdb's copy, which holds only in-frame ones; the method was immunoSEQ multiplex PCR. The sample consists of about 2.4 million clones, approximately 92% of them appearing once. The sequencing input was naive CD4+ T cells sorted from blood. Subset reported: CD45RA+ positively selected. The receptors were sampled from a man between 18 and 35 years old in good health.

The gene calls are TRBV28 and TRBJ2-5; D may be TRBD2 (7 bases). Germline V CDR1 and CDR2: MDHEN, SYDVKM. Between the trimmed V and J ends, which lost 7 bases and 5 bases, there was a span of 17 bases. This CDR3 contains 14 residues. Written as DNA, the CDR3 is TGTGCCAGCACCCCAGTCGGGGGGCCTGAGACCCAGTACTTC. It codes for CASTPVGGPETQYF.

This clone has just one count. The chain couples TRBV7-2 to TRBJ2-1; D possibly matches TRBD1 or TRBD2 (5 bases each). Looked up from germline, CDR1 is SGHTA and CDR2 is FQGNSA. The CDR3 has 15 amino acids. The V gene lost 1 base and the J gene lost 6 bases, with 13 bases spanning the gap. The CDR3 sequence: CASSLGRAGTNEQFF. CDR3 nucleotides: TGTGCCAGCAGCTTAGGTAGGGCAGGGACCAATGAGCAGTTCTTC. Supplemented by reference TRBV7-2 and TRBJ2-1, the full variable domain reads GAGVSQSPSNKVTEKGKDVELRCDPISGHTALYWYRQSLGQGLEFLIYFQGNSAPDKSGLPSDRFSAERTGGSVSTLTIQRTQQEDSAVYLCASSLGRAGTNEQFFGPGTRLTVL.

This sequence joins TRBV7-8 and TRBJ1-5, with 7 bases lining up with TRBD1. In germline, CDR1 is SGHVS, CDR2 FQNEAQ. Trimming removed 7 bases from V and 5 bases from J; junction bases left unmatched: 8. The length of the CDR3 is 14 residues. This chain's CDR3 is CASNDEGAYQPQHF. The CDR3 DNA is TGTGCCAGCAACGATGAGGGGGCATATCAGCCCCAGCATTTT.

Concerning this clone itself: The junction shows a germline mismatch at one end, possibly a read error. The chain recombines TRBV7-7 with TRBJ2-1; TRBD2 aligns across 11 bases. This CDR3 comprises 15 residues. Germline CDR1 is SSHAT and CDR2 is FNYEAQ (reference sequence). The CDR3 region has the DNA TGTGCTAGCAGCTTAGCTAGCGGGAGGACGAGTGAGCAGTTCTTC. Amino acid sequence: CASSLASGRTSEQFF.

The chain employs TRBV18 and TRBJ2-3, with 8 bases identical to TRBD2. The germline CDR1 and CDR2 sequences are KGHSH and LQKENI. After removal of 0 bases from V and 7 bases from J, the junction contained 15 bases not matched to a gene. This CDR3 is built from 18 residues. The CDR3 DNA follows: TGTGCCAGCTCACCACCGACCGGGGGGGGCGTAGGCCCCAATACGCAGTATTTT. It encodes CASSPPTGGGVGPNTQYF.

The chain employs TRBV7-9 and TRBJ1-4; 8 bases are shared with TRBD1. Germline values: CDR1 SEHNR, CDR2 FQNEAQ (reference sequence). The J segment lost 0 bases and the V segment lost 5 bases, leaving 2 bases of the junction unmatched. The CDR3 is 15 residues long. The DNA of the CDR3 is TGTGCCAGCAGCCTGACAGGGGCAACTAATGAAAAACTGTTTTTT. Translating it yields CASSLTGATNEKLFF.

The V and J genes are TRBV5-1 and TRBJ2-7; 7 nucleotides line up with TRBD1. Germline CDR1 reads SGHRS; CDR2 reads YFSETQ. V gave up 0 bases and J gave up 7 bases; unmatched junction bases: 10. CDR3 size: 15 residues. CDR3 DNA: TGCGCCAGCAGCTTGGAGGGTCAGGGGGTAGGAGAGCAGTACTTC. It specifies CASSLEGQGVGEQYF.

This chain joins TRBV28 and TRBJ1-1; D uncertain. The V end lost 5 bases, the J end lost 8 bases, and 12 bases lay between the germline ends. The CDR3 is made up of 12 amino acids. The V gene's germline CDR1 is MDHEN and CDR2 SYDVKM. The CDR3 DNA reads TGTGCCAGCAGTCCCTTGGGTTTAGAAGCTTTCTTT. It yields the protein CASSPLGLEAFF.

This rearrangement joins TRBV5-1 to TRBJ1-2, with D possibly matching TRBD1 (6 bases). Germline assignment: CDR1 SGHRS and CDR2 YFSETQ. V was clipped by 4 bases and J by 8 bases, with 21 bases between them. The CDR3 runs to 15 residues. The DNA of the CDR3 is TGCGCCAGCAGCATAAACCAGGGACAAGGGGCGGGCTACACCTTC. Translated: CASSINQGQGAGYTF.

The genes are TRBV7-9 and TRBJ1-5; D is ambiguous. V gave up 5 bases and J gave up 0 bases, with 17 bases separating them. The CDR3 extends over 17 amino acids. Germline V gives CDR1 SEHNR, CDR2 FQNEAQ (reference sequence). The CDR3 DNA is TGTGCCAGCAGCCCAGGCTCAGGAGATCATAGCAATCAGCCCCAGCATTTT. Translating gives CASSPGSGDHSNQPQHF.

The chain recombines TRBV10-3 with TRBJ2-1, with TRBD2 identical over 10 bases. V shed 6 bases, J shed 7 bases, and the junction held 6 bases outside the gene matches. The CDR3 totals 14 residues. The germline gives CDR1 ENHRY, CDR2 SYGVKD. CDR3 in DNA: TGTGCCATCAGGGAAGCGGGGGGGCCGAATGAGCAGTTCTTC. Protein: CAIREAGGPNEQFF.

The CDR3 nucleotides read TGTGCCAGCAGTGAATATGGGTCGTCGGCTGTGGCTGAAGCTTTCTTT. Translating gives CASSEYGSSAVAEAFF. This sequence joins TRBV25-1 and TRBJ1-1; D is ambiguous. Germline loops: CDR1 MGHDK, CDR2 SYGVNS. The length of the CDR3 is 16 residues. Between the trimmed V and J ends, which lost 0 bases and 6 bases, there was a span of 17 bases.

The chain combines TRBV9 with TRBJ1-4, with 8 bases that match TRBD1. V was pared by 3 bases and J by 7 bases, with 8 bases of the junction left unmatched. Germline CDR1 and CDR2: SGDLS and YYNGEE. The CDR3 loop spans 15 amino acids. CDR3 sequence reads: CASSAAQGAGEKLFF. In DNA, the CDR3 is TGTGCCAGCAGCGCAGCTCAGGGGGCTGGTGAAAAACTGTTTTTT.

The V call is TRBV7-9, the J call TRBJ2-3; 10 bases agree with TRBD2. Germline values: CDR1 SEHNR, CDR2 FQNEAQ (reference sequence). The CDR3 has 13 residues. The V and J ends lost 5 bases and 7 bases, in that order; junction bases with no gene match: 3. CDR3 residues: CASSPGLANTQYF. CDR3 in DNA: TGTGCCAGCAGCCCGGGACTAGCGAATACGCAGTATTTT. Full variable domain (remainder filled in from reference TRBV7-9 and TRBJ2-3): DTGVSQNPRHKITKRGQNVTFRCDPISEHNRLYWYRQTLGQGPEFLTYFQNEAQLEKSRLLSDRFSAERPKGSFSTLEIQRTEQGDSAMYLCASSPGLANTQYFGPGTRLTVL.

The chain couples TRBV5-1 to TRBJ2-3; the match to TRBD2 covers 7 bases. V gave up 2 bases and J gave up 2 bases; unmatched junction bases: 11. There are 17 residues in the CDR3. CDR1 and CDR2 from the germline V gene are SGHRS and YFSETQ. Here the CDR3 reads CASSFRGSGAFTDTQYF. CDR3 bases: TGCGCCAGCAGCTTCCGAGGGAGCGGGGCATTCACAGATACGCAGTATTTT.

This clone was seen more than once but under ten times. CDR3 residues: CASSPGAGSEAFF. The CDR3 bases are TGTGCCAGCTCACCTGGAGCAGGATCTGAAGCTTTCTTT. V usage is TRBV18 and J usage is TRBJ1-1; no firm D call. From germline, CDR1 is KGHSH and CDR2 LQKENI. V was clipped by 3 bases and J by 6 bases, with 11 bases between them. There are 13 residues in the CDR3.

The genes are TRBV9 and TRBJ2-1, with D unresolved. Germline values: CDR1 SGDLS, CDR2 YYNGEE. The CDR3 runs 12 residues. V lost 0 bases, J lost 9 bases, and 7 bases lay in between. CDR3 in DNA: TGTGCCAGCAGCGTAGACGTGGGTGAGCAGTTCTTC. Amino acid sequence: CASSVDVGEQFF.

The chain has TRBV5-4 and TRBJ2-2; 9 nucleotides agree with TRBD1. The CDR3 covers 13 residues. Germline loops: CDR1 SGHNT, CDR2 YYREEE (reference sequence). V lost 3 bases, J lost 6 bases, and 0 bases stayed unmatched. This CDR3 reads CASSWTGAGELFF. CDR3 DNA sequence: TGTGCCAGCAGCTGGACAGGGGCCGGGGAGCTGTTTTTT.

This sequence joins TRBV6-1 and TRBJ2-7; tentatively, D is TRBD1 (6 bases). Germline values: CDR1 MNHNS, CDR2 SASEGT. The CDR3 runs 15 residues. V lost 0 bases and J 1 base, leaving 10 bases between the germline ends. CDR3: CASSEAGGRSYEQYF. The CDR3 nucleotides read TGTGCCAGCAGTGAAGCAGGGGGTAGATCCTACGAGCAGTACTTC.

This clone was picked up one time. V is TRBV7-9 and J is TRBJ2-1, with D uncertain. V shed 0 bases and J shed 6 bases, with 6 bases lying between them. Germline CDR1 SEHNR, CDR2 FQNEAQ (reference sequence). The CDR3 extends over 13 amino acids. The CDR3 region is CASSLAGINEQFF. As DNA, the CDR3 is TGTGCCAGCAGCTTAGCGGGGATCAATGAGCAGTTCTTC.

V usage is TRBV6-6 and J usage is TRBJ2-7; 9 bases agree with TRBD1. Unmatched junction bases numbered 8, after V lost 6 bases and J lost 2 bases. This CDR3 is 15 amino acids long. Germline-derived CDR1 and CDR2 are MNHNY and SVGAGI (reference sequence). The CDR3 is CASSLLQGAPYEQYF. The CDR3 nucleotides read TGTGCCAGCAGCTTACTACAGGGGGCTCCCTACGAGCAGTACTTC.

CDR3 nucleotides: TGTGCCAGTAGGGGGACGGGTCATGTTGGGGAGCTGTTTTTT. Its protein is CASRGTGHVGELFF. The chain recombines TRBV19 with TRBJ2-2; D may be TRBD1 or TRBD2 (5 bases each). This CDR3 has 14 residues. Germline V gives CDR1 LNHDA, CDR2 SQIVND (reference sequence). Trimming cost V 6 bases and J 8 bases, with 16 bases left between them.

The V gene is TRBV6-1, the J gene TRBJ2-7, with a weak D call TRBD2 (6 bases). The germline V gene encodes CDR1 MNHNS and CDR2 SASEGT. The CDR3 covers 14 residues. Trimming took off 4 bases at V and 2 bases at J, with 12 bases between the two ends. Written as DNA, the CDR3 is TGTGCCAGCAGTGTAGGGCGGGGTACCTACGAGCAGTACTTC. Protein product: CASSVGRGTYEQYF.